The next 9 T cell receptor beta chains were all read from a single sample in a study of tumor-infiltrating lymphocytes in primary liver carcinoma (dated by TCRdb to the late 2010s). The instrument was an Illumina HiSeq 2500. Using a constant-region primer and ProtoScript II reverse transcriptase, TCRbeta-specific cDNA was reverse-transcribed from roughly 500 ng total RNA. Construction of the TCRbeta libraries relied on three nested rounds of multiplex PCR, following a slightly modified ARM-PCR procedure. Each of the first two PCR rounds ran for 9 to 10 cycles using multiplex TRBV1-TRBV30 forward primers together with a Cbeta reverse primer. In-frame beta chains were kept once TCRdb had trimmed the public reads at Q25 with fastp and called clones with MiXCR. Entries are consolidated by CDR3 protein sequence, retaining the most common genes and DNA. This sample holds a few hundred thousand distinct CDR3 sequences; about 50% were observed only once. Approximately 15% of the sample comes from the top ten.

Blood RNA was extracted from unsorted whole blood with TRIzol reagent; germline DNA came from the DNeasy Blood & Tissue kit. The specimen sequenced was peripheral blood. The source of these receptors is a woman aged 30 to 39 with primary liver carcinoma and hepatitis B virus infection.

In its sample, this clonotype was seen many times. The V call is TRBV11-2, the J call TRBJ1-6, with 7 bases identical to TRBD1. Germline V lookup: CDR1 SGHAT, CDR2 FQNNGV. The CDR3 extends over 15 amino acids. After removal of 4 bases from V and 5 bases from J, the junction contained 5 bases not matched to a gene. CDR3 loop: CASSWAGQHNSPLHF. Written as DNA, the CDR3 is TGTGCCAGCAGCTGGGCGGGACAGCATAATTCACCCCTCCACTTT.

The genes are TRBV28 and TRBJ1-1; 8 nucleotides line up with TRBD1. After removal of 5 bases from V and 5 bases from J, the junction contained 10 bases not matched to a gene. The CDR3 covers 15 residues. Germline loops: CDR1 MDHEN, CDR2 SYDVKM. The CDR3 DNA follows: TGTGCCAGCAGTCCTCGACAGGGGAAGGGGACTGAAGCTTTCTTT. Translating it yields CASSPRQGKGTEAFF.

This clonotype was seen repeatedly, ten times or more. The chain recombines TRBV29-1 with TRBJ1-5; the D gene is possibly TRBD1 (6 bases). V dropped 5 bases and J dropped 3 bases, with 8 bases sitting between them. Germline V gene lookup returns CDR1 SQVTM and CDR2 ANQGSEA. This CDR3 has 12 amino acids. The CDR3 reads CSVSGANQPQHF. CDR3 DNA sequence: TGCAGCGTTTCAGGGGCCAATCAGCCCCAGCATTTT.

This clonotype has just a few counts. V and J are TRBV12-3 or TRBV12-4 and TRBJ1-2; TRBD1 is a possible D gene (6 bases). Trimming pared 0 bases from V and 4 bases from J, leaving 9 bases between. The CDR3 is 14 residues long. The CDR3 DNA reads as TGTGCCAGCAGTTTAGCCGGGACAACCTATGGCTACACCTTC. It translates to CASSLAGTTYGYTF.

This sequence joins TRBV6-1 and TRBJ2-1; TRBD2 matches 9 bases. The CDR3 runs 15 residues. With 6 bases clipped from V and 4 bases from J, the junction kept 7 bases outside the gene matches. Germline V gene data show CDR1 as MNHNS and CDR2 as SASEGT. CDR3 protein: CASRKSSGTYNEQFF. The CDR3 region has the DNA TGTGCCAGCAGAAAATCTAGCGGGACTTACAATGAGCAGTTCTTC.

Note on this clonotype: An end of the junction does not agree with germline; a read error may underlie this. This sequence joins TRBV29-1 and TRBJ2-1; 8 bases fit TRBD1. Germline V gene sequence: CDR1 SQVTM, CDR2 ANQGSEA. This CDR3 comprises 15 residues. The CDR3, as DNA: TGCAGCGTCCCTCTCCAGGGGGCTGGATACAATAAGCAGTTCTTC. Residues: CSVPLQGAGYNKQFF.

This clonotype was observed at least ten times. V gene TRBV11-2 combines with J gene TRBJ2-7, with 8 bases aligning to TRBD2. Trimming cost V 5 bases and J 6 bases; bases outside gene matches: 15. The V gene's germline CDR1 is SGHAT and CDR2 FQNNGV. The CDR3 loop spans 16 amino acids. Here the CDR3 DNA reads TGTGCCAGCAGCCCACCCCAAGGGACTAGGAATCTCGAGCAGTACTTC. It codes for CASSPPQGTRNLEQYF.

This clonotype was seen at least ten times. The chain links TRBV11-2 to TRBJ2-7; TRBD1 agrees at 7 bases. This CDR3 contains 13 residues. J was trimmed by 3 bases and V by 5 bases; bases with no gene match: 4. The V gene's germline CDR1 is SGHAT and CDR2 FQNNGV. The CDR3 sequence: CASSETGLYEQYF. The DNA for the CDR3 is TGTGCCAGCAGCGAGACAGGGCTCTACGAGCAGTACTTC.

In its sample, this clonotype was seen many times. The CDR3 here is CASSQRQGVLYGYTF. The CDR3 coding sequence is TGCGCCAGCAGCCAAAGACAGGGAGTGCTCTATGGCTACACCTTC. This rearrangement joins TRBV4-3 to TRBJ1-2; TRBD1 matches 7 bases. Germline values: CDR1 LGHNA, CDR2 YSLEER. V lost 2 bases, J lost 4 bases, and 7 bases stayed unmatched. The CDR3 sequence is 15 residues long.